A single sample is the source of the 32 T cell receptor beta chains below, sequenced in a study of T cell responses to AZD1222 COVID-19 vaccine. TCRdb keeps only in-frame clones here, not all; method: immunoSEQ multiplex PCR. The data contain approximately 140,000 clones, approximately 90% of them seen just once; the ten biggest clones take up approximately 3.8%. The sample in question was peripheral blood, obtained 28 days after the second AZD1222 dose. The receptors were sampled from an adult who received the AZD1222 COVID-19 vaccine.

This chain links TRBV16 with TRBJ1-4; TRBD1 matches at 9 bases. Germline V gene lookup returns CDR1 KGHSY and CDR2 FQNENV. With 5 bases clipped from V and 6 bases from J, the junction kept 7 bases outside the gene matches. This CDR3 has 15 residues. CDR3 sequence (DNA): TGTGCCAGCAGCAGACCGGGACAGGGTCATGAAAAACTGTTTTTT. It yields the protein CASSRPGQGHEKLFF.

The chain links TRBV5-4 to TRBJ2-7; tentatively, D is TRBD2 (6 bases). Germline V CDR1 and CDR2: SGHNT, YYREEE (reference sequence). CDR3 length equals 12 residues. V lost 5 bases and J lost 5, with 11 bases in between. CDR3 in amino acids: CASRGGGDEQYF. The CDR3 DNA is TGTGCCAGCAGGGGAGGAGGCGACGAGCAGTACTTC.

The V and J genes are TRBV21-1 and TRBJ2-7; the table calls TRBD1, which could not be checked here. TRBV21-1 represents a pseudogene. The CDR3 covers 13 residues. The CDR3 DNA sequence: TGTGCCAGCAGCAAAGAATCATCCTACGAGCAGTACTTC. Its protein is CASSKESSYEQYF.

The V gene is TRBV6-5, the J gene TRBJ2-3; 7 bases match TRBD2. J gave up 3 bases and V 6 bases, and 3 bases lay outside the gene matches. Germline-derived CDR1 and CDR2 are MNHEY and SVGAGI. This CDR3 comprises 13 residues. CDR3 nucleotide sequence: TGTGCCAGCAGAGGGGAGGGAACAGATACGCAGTATTTT. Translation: CASRGEGTDTQYF.

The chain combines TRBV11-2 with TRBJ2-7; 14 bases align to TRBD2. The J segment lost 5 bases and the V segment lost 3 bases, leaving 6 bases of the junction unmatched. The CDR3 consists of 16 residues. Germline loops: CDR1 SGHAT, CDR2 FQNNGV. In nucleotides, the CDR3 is TGTGCCAGCAGCTTTCTATGGACTAGCGGGAGGAACGAGCAGTACTTC. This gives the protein CASSFLWTSGRNEQYF.

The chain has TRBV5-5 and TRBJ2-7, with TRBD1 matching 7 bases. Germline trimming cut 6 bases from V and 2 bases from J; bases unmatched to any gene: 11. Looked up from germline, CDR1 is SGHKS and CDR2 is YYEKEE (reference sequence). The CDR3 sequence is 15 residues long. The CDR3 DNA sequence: TGTGCCAGCACCCGATGGAGTCAGGGGGCCTACGAGCAGTACTTC. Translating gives CASTRWSQGAYEQYF.

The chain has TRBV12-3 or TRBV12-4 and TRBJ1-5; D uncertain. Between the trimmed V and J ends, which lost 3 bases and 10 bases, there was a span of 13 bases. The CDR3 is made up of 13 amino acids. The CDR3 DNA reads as TGTGCCAGCAGTTTCGAAGTTTGGCGTCCCCAGCATTTT. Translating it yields CASSFEVWRPQHF.

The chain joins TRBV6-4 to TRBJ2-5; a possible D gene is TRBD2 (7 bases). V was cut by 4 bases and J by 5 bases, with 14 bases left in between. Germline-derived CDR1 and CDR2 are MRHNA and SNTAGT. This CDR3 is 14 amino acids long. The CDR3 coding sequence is TGTGCCAGCAGTGGGGGGGGCGAGGGTGAGACCCAGTACTTC. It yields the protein CASSGGGEGETQYF.

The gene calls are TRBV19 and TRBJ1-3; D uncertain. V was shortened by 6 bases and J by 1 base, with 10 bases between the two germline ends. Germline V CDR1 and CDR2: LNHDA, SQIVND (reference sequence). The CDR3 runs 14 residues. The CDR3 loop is CASRRPGSGNTIYF. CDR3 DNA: TGTGCCAGTAGACGACCGGGATCTGGAAACACCATATATTTT.

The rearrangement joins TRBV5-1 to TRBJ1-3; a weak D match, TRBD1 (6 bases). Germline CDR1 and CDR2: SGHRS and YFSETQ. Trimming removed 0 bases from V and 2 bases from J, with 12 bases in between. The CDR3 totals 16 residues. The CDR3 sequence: CASSLGTARAGNTIYF. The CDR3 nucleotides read TGCGCCAGCAGCTTGGGGACAGCCCGGGCTGGAAACACCATATATTTT.

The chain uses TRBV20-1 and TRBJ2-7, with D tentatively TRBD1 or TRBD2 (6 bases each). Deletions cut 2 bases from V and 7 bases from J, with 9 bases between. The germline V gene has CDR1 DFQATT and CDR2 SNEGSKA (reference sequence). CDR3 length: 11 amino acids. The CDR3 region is CSARRGLEQYF. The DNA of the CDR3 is TGCAGTGCTAGACGGGGGCTTGAGCAGTACTTC.

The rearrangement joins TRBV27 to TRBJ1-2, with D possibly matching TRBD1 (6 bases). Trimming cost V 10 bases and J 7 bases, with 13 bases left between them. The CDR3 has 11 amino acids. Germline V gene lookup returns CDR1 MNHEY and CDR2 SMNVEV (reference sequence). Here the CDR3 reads CATRGLFGYTF. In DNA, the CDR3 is TGTGCCACCCGGGGGCTCTTTGGCTACACCTTC.

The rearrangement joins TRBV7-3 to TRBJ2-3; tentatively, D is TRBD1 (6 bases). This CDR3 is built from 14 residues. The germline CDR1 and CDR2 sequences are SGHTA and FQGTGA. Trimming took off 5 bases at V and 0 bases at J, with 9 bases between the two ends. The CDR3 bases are TGTGCCAGCAGCCGCGACAGGAGCACAGATACGCAGTATTTT. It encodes CASSRDRSTDTQYF.

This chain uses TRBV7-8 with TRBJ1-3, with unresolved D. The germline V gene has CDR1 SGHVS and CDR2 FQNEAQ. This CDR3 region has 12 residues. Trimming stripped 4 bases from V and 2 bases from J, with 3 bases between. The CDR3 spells CASSSTGNTIYF. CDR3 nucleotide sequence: TGTGCCAGCAGCTCCACTGGAAACACCATATATTTT.

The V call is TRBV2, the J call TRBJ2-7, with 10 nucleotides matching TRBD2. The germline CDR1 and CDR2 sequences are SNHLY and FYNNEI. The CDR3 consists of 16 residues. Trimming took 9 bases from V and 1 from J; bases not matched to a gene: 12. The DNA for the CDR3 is TGTGCCAGAGGACTAGCGGCCACCCGGGGTTCCTACGAGCAGTACTTC. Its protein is CARGLAATRGSYEQYF.

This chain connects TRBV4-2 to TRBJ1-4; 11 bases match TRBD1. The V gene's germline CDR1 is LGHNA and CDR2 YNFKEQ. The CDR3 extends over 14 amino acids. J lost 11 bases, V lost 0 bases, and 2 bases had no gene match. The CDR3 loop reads CASSQDRDRGKLFF. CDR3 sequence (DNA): TGTGCCAGCAGCCAAGATAGGGACAGGGGGAAACTGTTTTTT.

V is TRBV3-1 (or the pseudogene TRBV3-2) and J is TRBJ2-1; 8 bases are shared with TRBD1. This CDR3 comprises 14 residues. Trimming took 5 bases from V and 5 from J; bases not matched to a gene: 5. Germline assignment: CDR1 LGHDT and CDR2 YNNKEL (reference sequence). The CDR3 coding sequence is TGTGCCAGCAGCATACAGGGGGGAAACAATGAGCAGTTCTTC. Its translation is CASSIQGGNNEQFF.

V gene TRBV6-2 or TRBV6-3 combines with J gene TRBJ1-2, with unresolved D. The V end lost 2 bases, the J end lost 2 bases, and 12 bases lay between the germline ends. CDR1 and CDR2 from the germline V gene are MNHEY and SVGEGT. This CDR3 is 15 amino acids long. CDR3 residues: CASSYDEGFNYGYTF. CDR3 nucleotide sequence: TGTGCCAGCAGTTACGATGAGGGTTTCAACTATGGCTACACCTTC.

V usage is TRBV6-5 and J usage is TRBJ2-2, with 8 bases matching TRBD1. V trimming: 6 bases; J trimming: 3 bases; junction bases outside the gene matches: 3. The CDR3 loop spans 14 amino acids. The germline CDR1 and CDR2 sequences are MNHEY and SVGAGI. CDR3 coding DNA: TGTGCCAGCAGGTTACAGGGGGACACCGGGGAGCTGTTTTTT. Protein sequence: CASRLQGDTGELFF.

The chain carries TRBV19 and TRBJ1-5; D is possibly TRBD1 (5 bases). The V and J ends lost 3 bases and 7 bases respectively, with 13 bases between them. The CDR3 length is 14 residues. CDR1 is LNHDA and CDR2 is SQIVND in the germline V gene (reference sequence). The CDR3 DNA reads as TGTGCCAGTAGTATTTGGGACGGCAGGCAGCCCCAGCATTTT. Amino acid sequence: CASSIWDGRQPQHF.

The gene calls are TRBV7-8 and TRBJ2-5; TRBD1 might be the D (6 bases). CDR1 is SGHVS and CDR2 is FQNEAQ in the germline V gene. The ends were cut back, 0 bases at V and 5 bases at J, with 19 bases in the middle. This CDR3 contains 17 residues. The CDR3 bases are TGTGCCAGCAGCTTAGCCCAGGGGCAGGATCTGCGTGAGACCCAGTACTTC. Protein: CASSLAQGQDLRETQYF.

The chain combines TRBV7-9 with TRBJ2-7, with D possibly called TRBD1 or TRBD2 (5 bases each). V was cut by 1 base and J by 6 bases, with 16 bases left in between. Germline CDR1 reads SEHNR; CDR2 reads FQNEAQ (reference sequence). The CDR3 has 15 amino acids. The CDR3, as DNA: TGTGCCAGCAGCTTAGTGAGGGTGGGGACCTCCGAGCAGTACTTC. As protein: CASSLVRVGTSEQYF.

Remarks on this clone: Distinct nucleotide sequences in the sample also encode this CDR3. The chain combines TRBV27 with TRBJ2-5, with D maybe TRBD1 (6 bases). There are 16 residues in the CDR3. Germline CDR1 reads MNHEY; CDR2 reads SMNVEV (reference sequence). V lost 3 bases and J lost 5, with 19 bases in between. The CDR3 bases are TGTGCCAGCAGTTTCCGACGATCATTGGGACACGAGACCCAGTACTTC. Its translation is CASSFRRSLGHETQYF.

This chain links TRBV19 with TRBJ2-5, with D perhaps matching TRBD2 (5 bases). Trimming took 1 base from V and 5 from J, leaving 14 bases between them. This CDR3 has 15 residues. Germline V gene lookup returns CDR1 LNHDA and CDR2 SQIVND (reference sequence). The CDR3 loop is CASSIGGSLAETQYF. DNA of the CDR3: TGTGCCAGTAGTATAGGCGGGTCACTCGCGGAGACCCAGTACTTC. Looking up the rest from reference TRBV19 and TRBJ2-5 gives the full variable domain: DGGITQSPKYLFRKEGQNVTLSCEQNLNHDAMYWYRQDPGQGLRLIYYSQIVNDFQKGDIAEGYSVSREKKESFPLTVTSAQKNPTAFYLCASSIGGSLAETQYFGPGTRLLVL.

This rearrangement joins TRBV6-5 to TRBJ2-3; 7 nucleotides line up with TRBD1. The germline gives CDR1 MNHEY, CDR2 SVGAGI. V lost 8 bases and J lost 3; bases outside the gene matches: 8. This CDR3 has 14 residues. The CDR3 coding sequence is TGTGCCAGCCGAAAACAGGGGTTAACAGATACGCAGTATTTT. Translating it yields CASRKQGLTDTQYF.

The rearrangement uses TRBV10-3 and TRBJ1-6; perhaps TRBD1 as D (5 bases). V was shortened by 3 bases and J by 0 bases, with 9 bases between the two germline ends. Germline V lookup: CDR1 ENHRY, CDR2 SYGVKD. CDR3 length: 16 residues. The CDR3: CAISEYGGSYNSPLHF. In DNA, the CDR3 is TGTGCCATCAGTGAATATGGGGGCTCCTATAATTCACCCCTCCACTTT.

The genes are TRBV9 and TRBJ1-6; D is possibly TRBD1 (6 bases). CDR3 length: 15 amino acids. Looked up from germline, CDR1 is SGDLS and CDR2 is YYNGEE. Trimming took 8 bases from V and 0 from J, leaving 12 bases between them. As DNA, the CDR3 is TGTGCCAGTAAACAGGGATACTCCTATAATTCACCCCTCCACTTT. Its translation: CASKQGYSYNSPLHF.

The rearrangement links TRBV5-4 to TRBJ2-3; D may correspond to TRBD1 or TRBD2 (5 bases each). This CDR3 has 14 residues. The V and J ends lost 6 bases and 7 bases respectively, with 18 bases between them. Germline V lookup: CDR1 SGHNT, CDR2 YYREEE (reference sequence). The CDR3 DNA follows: TGTGCCAGCACCTCCGGGACGGCCTCGAATACGCAGTATTTT. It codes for CASTSGTASNTQYF.

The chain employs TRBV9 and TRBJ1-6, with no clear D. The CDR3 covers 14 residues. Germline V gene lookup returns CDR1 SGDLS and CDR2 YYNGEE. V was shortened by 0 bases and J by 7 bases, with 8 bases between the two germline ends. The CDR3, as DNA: TGTGCCAGCAGCGTAGGAGGGATCAATTCACCCCTCCACTTT. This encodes CASSVGGINSPLHF.

CDR3 amino acids: CASSDRQRVDEQYF. The CDR3, as DNA: TGTGCCAGCAGTGACCGTCAGCGGGTCGACGAGCAGTACTTC. The chain couples TRBV25-1 to TRBJ2-7; D is possibly TRBD2 (6 bases). Trimming shortened V by 3 bases and J by 5 bases, and 14 bases separated the two germline ends. Germline V CDR1 and CDR2: MGHDK, SYGVNS. This CDR3 is built from 14 residues.

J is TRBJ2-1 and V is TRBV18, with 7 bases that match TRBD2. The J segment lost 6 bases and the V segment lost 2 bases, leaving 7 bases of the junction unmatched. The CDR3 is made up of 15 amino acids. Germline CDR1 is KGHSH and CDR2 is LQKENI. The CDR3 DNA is TGTGCCAGCTCACCAGTAGAACGCGGGGGCAATGAGCAGTTCTTC. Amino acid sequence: CASSPVERGGNEQFF.

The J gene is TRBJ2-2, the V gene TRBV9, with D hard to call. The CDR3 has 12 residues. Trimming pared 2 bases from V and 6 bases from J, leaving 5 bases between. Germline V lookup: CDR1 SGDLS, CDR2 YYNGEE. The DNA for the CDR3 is TGTGCCAGCAGCGTTTCCCCCGGGGAGCTGTTTTTT. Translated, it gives CASSVSPGELFF.